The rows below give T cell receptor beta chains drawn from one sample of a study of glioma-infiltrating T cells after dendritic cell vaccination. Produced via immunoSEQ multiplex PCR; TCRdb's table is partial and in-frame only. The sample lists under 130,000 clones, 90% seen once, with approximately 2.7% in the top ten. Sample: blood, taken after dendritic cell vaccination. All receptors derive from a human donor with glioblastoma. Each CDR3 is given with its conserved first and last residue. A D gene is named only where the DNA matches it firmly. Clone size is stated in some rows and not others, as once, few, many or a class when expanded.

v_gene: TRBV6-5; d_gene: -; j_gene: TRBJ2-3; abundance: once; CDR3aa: CASSSAAASGDTQYF; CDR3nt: TGTGCCAGCAGTTCCGCGGCGGCCTCGGGAGATACGCAGTATTTT
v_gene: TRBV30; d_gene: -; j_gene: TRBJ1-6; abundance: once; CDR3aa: CAWEGGGYNSPLHF; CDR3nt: TGTGCCTGGGAGGGGGGGGGTTATAATTCACCCCTCCACTTT
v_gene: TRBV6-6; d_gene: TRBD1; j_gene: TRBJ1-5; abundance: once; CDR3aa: CASSYPGTGGGQPQHF; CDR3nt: TGTGCCAGCAGTTACCCCGGGACAGGGGGCGGTCAGCCCCAGCATTTT
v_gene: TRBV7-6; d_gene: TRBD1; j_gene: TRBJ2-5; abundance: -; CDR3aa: CASSPLGGQGQETQYF; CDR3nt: TGTGCCAGCAGCCCGTTGGGGGGACAGGGGCAAGAGACCCAGTACTTC
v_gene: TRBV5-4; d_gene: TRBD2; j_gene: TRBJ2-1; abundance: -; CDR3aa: CASSPGGLAGHNEQFF; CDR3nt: TGTGCCAGCAGTCCGGGTGGGCTAGCGGGGCACAATGAGCAGTTCTTC
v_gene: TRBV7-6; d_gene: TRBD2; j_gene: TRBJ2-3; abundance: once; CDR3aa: CASSSPGGGRTDTQYF; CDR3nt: TGTGCCAGCAGCTCCCCCGGGGGGGGGCGCACAGATACGCAGTATTTT
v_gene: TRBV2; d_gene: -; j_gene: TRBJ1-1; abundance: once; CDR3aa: CASSVSVADTEAFF; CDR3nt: TGTGCCAGCAGTGTGTCTGTCGCGGACACTGAAGCTTTCTTT
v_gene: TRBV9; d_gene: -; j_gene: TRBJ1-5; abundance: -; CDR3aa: CASSPTDSYQPQHF; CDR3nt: TGTGCCAGCAGCCCCACGGACAGTTATCAGCCCCAGCATTTT
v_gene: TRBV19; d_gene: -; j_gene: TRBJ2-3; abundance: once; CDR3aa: CASSNWTDYGTDTQYF; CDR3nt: TGTGCCAGTAGTAACTGGACAGACTACGGCACAGATACGCAGTATTTT
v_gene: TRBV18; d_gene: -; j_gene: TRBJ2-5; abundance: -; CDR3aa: CASSPGLTGQETQYF; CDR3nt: TGTGCCAGCTCACCGGGACTCACAGGACAAGAGACCCAGTACTTC
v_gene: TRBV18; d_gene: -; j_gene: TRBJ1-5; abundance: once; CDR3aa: CASSPRLGDQPQHF; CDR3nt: TGTGCCAGCTCACCAAGACTCGGGGATCAGCCCCAGCATTTT
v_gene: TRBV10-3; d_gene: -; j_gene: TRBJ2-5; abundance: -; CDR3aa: CAISEDREETQYF; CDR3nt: TGTGCCATCAGTGAGGACCGGGAAGAGACCCAGTACTTC
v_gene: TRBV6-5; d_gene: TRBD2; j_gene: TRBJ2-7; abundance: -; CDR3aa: CASRKRGSSYEQYF; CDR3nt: TGTGCCAGCAGAAAGCGGGGGAGCTCCTACGAGCAGTACTTC
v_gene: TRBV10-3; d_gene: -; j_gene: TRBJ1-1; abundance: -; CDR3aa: CAIRTAGWNTEAFF; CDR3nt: TGTGCCATCAGGACAGCAGGGTGGAACACTGAAGCTTTCTTT
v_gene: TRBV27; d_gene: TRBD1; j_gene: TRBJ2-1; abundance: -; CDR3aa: CASSPETGEDEQFF; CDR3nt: TGTGCCAGCAGTCCCGAGACAGGGGAGGATGAGCAGTTCTTC
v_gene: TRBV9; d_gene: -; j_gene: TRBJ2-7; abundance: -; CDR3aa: CASSVGQAIDEQYF; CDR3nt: TGTGCCAGCAGCGTAGGGCAGGCTATCGACGAGCAGTACTTC
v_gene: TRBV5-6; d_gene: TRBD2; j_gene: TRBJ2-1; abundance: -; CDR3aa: CASSLRTSGANEQFF; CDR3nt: TGTGCCAGCAGCTTGCGGACTAGCGGGGCTAATGAGCAGTTCTTC
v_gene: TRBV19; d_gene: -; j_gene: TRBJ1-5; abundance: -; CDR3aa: CASSIGAVFNQPQHF; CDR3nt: TGTGCCAGTAGTATAGGGGCAGTATTCAATCAGCCCCAGCATTTT
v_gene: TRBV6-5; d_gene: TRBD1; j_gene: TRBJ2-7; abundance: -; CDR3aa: CASSYLDRGYEQYF; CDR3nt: TGTGCCAGCAGTTACCTGGACAGGGGGTACGAGCAGTACTTC
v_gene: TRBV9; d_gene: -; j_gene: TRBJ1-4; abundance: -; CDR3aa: CASSVGQGNEKLFF; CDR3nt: TGTGCCAGCAGCGTAGGGCAGGGGAATGAAAAACTGTTTTTT
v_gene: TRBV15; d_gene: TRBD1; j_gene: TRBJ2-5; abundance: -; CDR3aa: CATSSGTEEETQYF; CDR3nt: TGTGCCACCAGCAGCGGGACAGAAGAAGAGACCCAGTACTTC
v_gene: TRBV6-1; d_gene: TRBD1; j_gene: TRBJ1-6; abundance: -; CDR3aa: CATGTGVNSPLHF; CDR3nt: TGTGCCACCGGGACAGGGGTTAATTCACCCCTCCACTTT
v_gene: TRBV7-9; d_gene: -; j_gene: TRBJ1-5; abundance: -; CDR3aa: CASSLAGQDNQPQHF; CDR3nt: TGTGCCAGCAGTTTAGCTGGGCAGGACAATCAGCCCCAGCATTTT